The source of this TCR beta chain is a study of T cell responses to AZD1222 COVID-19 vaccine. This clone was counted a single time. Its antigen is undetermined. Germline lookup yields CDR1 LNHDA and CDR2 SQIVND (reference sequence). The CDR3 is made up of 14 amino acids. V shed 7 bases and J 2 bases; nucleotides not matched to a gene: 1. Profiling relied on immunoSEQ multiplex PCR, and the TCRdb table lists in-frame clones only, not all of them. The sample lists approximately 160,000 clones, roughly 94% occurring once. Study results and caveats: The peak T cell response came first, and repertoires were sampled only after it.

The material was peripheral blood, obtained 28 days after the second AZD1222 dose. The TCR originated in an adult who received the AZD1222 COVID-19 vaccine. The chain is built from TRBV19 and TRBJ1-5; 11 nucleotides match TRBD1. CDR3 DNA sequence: TGTGCCAGTACGGGACAGGGGGGCAATCAGCCCCAGCATTTT. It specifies CASTGQGGNQPQHF.